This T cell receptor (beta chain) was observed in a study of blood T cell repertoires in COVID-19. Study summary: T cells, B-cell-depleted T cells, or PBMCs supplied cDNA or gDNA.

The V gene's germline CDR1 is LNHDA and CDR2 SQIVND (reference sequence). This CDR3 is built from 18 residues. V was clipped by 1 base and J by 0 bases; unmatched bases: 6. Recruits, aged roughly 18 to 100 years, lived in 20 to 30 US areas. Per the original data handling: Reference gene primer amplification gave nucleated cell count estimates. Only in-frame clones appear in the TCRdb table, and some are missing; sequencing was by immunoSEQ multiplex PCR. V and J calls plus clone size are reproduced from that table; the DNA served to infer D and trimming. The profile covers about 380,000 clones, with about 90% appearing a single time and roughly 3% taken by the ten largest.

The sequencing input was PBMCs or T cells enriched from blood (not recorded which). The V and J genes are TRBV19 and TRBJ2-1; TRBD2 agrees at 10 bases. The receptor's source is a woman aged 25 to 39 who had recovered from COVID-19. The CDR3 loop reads CASSIGHSGGSSYNEQFF. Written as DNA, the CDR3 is TGTGCCAGTAGTATAGGTCATAGCGGGGGGAGCTCCTACAATGAGCAGTTCTTC.